These 6 T cell receptor beta chains were sequenced from one sample in a study of blood T cells in healthy people across ages. Alongside a J-beta primer mix, a sample-barcoded 5' primer served in a second PCR lasting about 7 to 11 cycles. TCRdb reanalysed the 5' RACE reads using MiXCR and keeps one entry per CDR3 protein. The sample shows 700,000 or so distinct CDR3 sequences, over 40% of them seen only once. Specimen: blood. Receptor source: a man older than 75 in good health.

This clonotype was recorded only once. This may stem from a read error, because a much larger clone lies one nucleotide away. This chain uses TRBV29-1 with TRBJ2-3; D remains unclear. CDR1 is SQVTM, CDR2 ANQGSEA, per germline. This CDR3 has 11 residues. Trimming took off 7 bases at V and 4 bases at J, with 9 bases between the two ends. The chain's CDR3 is CSGDVADTQYF. CDR3 DNA sequence: TGCAGCGGTGACGTTGCAGATACGCAGTATTTT.

The rearrangement links TRBV29-1 to TRBJ2-7, with 10 bases fitting TRBD1. V lost 4 bases and J lost 6; bases outside the gene matches: 6. There are 13 residues in the CDR3. The germline V gene has CDR1 SQVTM and CDR2 ANQGSEA. CDR3: CSVGGTGACEQYF. As DNA, the CDR3 is TGCAGCGTTGGGGGGACAGGGGCCTGCGAGCAGTACTTC.

This clonotype was detected a few times. V is TRBV30 and J is TRBJ1-4, with D maybe TRBD1 (6 bases). Germline V gives CDR1 GTSNPN, CDR2 SVGIG (reference sequence). V was cut by 4 bases and J by 8 bases, with 14 bases left in between. This CDR3 spans 13 amino acids. The CDR3: CAWNDRLGEKLFF. CDR3 nucleotide sequence: TGTGCCTGGAACGACAGGCTGGGGGAAAAACTGTTTTTT.

This clonotype came up a few times. V is TRBV12-3 or TRBV12-4 and J is TRBJ2-1, with 12 nucleotides matching TRBD2. The V and J ends lost 8 bases and 7 bases, in that order; junction bases with no gene match: 6. CDR3 length equals 14 residues. The CDR3 DNA reads as TGTGCCAGCGGGGGAACTAGCGGGAGGAATGAGCAGTTCTTC. Residues: CASGGTSGRNEQFF.

This clonotype occurred a few times. The gene calls are TRBV20-1 and TRBJ2-1; TRBD1 agrees at 7 bases. The V gene's germline CDR1 is DFQATT and CDR2 SNEGSKA (reference sequence). The CDR3 has 14 amino acids. V was pared by 5 bases and J by 4 bases, with 8 bases of the junction left unmatched. The CDR3 bases are TGCAGTGCTCTTTACCAGGGACAGTACAATGAGCAGTTCTTC. It encodes CSALYQGQYNEQFF.

V usage is TRBV4-2 and J usage is TRBJ2-3; 9 bases are a match to TRBD1. The CDR3 is 17 amino acids. Germline V gives CDR1 LGHNA, CDR2 YNFKEQ. The trim removed 4 bases at V and 3 bases at J, leaving 11 bases unmatched. In DNA, the CDR3 is TGTGCCAGCAGCCCCAAAAGGGGGACAGGGATGACAGATACGCAGTATTTT. It translates to CASSPKRGTGMTDTQYF.